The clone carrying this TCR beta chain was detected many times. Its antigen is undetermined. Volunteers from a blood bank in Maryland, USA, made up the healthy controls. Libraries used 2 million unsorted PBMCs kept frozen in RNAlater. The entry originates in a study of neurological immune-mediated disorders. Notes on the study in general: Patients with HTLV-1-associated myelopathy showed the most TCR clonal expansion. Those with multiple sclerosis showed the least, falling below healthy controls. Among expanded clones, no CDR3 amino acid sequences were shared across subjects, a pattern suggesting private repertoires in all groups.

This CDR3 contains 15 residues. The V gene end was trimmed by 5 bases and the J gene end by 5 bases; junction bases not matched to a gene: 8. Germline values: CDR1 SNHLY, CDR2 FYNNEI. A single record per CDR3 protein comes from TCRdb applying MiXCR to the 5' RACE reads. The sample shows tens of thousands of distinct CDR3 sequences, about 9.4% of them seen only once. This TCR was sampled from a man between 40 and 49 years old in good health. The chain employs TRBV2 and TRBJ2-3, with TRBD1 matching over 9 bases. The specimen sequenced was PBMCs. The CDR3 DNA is TGTGCCAGCAGTCTCGGACAGGGGCGTGAAGATACGCAGTATTTT. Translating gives CASSLGQGREDTQYF.